This TCR beta chain was documented in a study of T cells in localized non-small cell lung cancer. Whole-study findings and limits: Because researchers sequenced only one region of the tumor, heterogeneity is still possible. Uninvolved nearby lung showed the greatest T cell clonality, exceeding that found in tumor.

With respect to this clone: No antigen is known for it. Other DNA sequences within the sample encode an identical CDR3.

The table came from immunoSEQ multiplex PCR; TCRdb's copy has only in-frame clones and leaves some out. Of tens of thousands of clones in the sample, more than 70% are singletons; the top ten hold roughly 2.7%. V was clipped by 3 bases and J by 5 bases, with 14 bases between them. The CDR3 is 15 residues long. Per the germline V gene, CDR1 is MNHEY and CDR2 is SMNVEV (reference sequence). This receptor was taken from a female donor at least 60 years old with stage I squamous cell lung carcinoma. The specimen comprised peripheral blood, sampled before any cancer treatment. The rearrangement links TRBV27 to TRBJ2-1; D is ambiguous. CDR3 coding DNA: TGTGCCAGCAGTTTTCGGTCTAGAGCTAACAATGAGCAGTTCTTC. Translated: CASSFRSRANNEQFF.